Given below is one T cell receptor beta chain in context. Its specificity is not known. TEMRA cells were enriched by FACS, and CD4+ and CD8+ T cells were negatively isolated. CDR1 SEHNR and CDR2 FQNEAQ come from the germline V gene (reference sequence). V was cut by 7 bases and J by 3 bases, with 25 bases left in between. The CDR3 is 17 amino acids. The data derive from a study of CD8 T cells in Susac syndrome. Reverse transcription of 0.5 to 1 ug RNA was performed with random hexamers. TCR beta CDR3 was amplified by immunoSEQ covering 54 Vbeta and 13 Jbeta. Via MiXCR, TCRdb re-called the immunoSEQ multiplex PCR reads, giving one row per CDR3 protein. The table has 250,000 to 300,000 distinct CDR3 sequences, 85% seen once. Whole-study findings and limits: It was acknowledged in the study that the number of individuals who were included in its TCR sequencing and HLA analysis was relatively small.

The origin of this receptor is a human donor with multiple sclerosis. The sequenced material came from CD8+ T cells from PBMCs. The chain links TRBV7-9 to TRBJ2-7, with unresolved D. This CDR3 reads CASTSSLSRRSVYEQYF. CDR3 nucleotide sequence: TGTGCCAGCACCTCATCCCTCTCCAGGCGGTCGGTCTACGAGCAGTACTTC.